The entry below describes one T cell receptor (beta chain). With 0 bases removed from V and 1 base from J, the gap between germline ends came to 6 bases. This CDR3 has 14 residues. The germline CDR1 and CDR2 sequences are MNHEY and SVGAGI. The sample originates from a study of technical replicates of blood from a handful of donors. Some clones are missing from TCRdb's copy, which holds only in-frame ones; the method was immunoSEQ multiplex PCR. The data hold around 53,000 clones, with roughly 92% observed a single time. The specimen was PBMCs. The origin of this receptor is a human donor in good health. Some clones in this sample may be carry-over from other donors' samples. The chain has TRBV6-5 and TRBJ1-1, with D possibly TRBD1 on 5 matching bases. The CDR3 is CASSYSQGNTEAFF. CDR3 bases: TGTGCCAGCAGTTACTCGCAGGGGAACACTGAAGCTTTCTTT.